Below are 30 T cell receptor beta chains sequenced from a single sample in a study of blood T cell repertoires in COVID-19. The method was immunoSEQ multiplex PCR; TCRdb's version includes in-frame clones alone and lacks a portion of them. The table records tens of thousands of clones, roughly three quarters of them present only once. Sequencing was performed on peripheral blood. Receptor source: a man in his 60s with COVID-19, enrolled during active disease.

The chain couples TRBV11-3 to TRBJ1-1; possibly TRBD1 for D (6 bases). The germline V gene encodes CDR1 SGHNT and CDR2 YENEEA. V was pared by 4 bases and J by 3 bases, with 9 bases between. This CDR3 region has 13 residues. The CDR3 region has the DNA TGTGCCAGCAGCTCCAGGGGCGACACTGAAGCTTTCTTT. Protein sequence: CASSSRGDTEAFF.

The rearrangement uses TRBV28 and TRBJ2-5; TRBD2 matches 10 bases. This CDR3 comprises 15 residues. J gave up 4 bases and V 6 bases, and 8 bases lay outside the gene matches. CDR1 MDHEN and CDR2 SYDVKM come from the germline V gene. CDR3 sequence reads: CASRRPSGGTETQYF. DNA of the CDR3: TGTGCCAGCAGAAGACCTAGCGGGGGTACAGAGACCCAGTACTTC.

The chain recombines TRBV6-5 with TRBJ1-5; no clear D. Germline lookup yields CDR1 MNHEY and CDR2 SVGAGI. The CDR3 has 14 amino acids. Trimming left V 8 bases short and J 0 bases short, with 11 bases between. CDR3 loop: CASSVAYSNQPQHF. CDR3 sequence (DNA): TGTGCCAGCTCAGTGGCTTATAGCAATCAGCCCCAGCATTTT.

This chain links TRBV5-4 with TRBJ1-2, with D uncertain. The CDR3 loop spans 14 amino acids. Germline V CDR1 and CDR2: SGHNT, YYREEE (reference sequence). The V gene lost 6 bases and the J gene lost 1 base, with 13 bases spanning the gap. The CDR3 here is CASTPGGINYGYTF. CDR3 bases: TGTGCCAGCACCCCAGGAGGGATTAACTATGGCTACACCTTC.

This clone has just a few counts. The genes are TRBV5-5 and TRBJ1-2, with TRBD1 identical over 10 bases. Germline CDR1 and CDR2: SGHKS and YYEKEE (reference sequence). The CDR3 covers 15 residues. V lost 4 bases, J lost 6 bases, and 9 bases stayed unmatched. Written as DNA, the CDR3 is TGTGCCAGCAGCACTAGACAGGGGGCGGTCGATGGCTACACCTTC. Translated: CASSTRQGAVDGYTF.

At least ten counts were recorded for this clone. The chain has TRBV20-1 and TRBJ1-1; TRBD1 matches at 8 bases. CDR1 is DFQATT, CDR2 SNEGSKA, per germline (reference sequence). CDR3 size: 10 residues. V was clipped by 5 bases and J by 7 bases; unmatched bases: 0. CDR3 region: CSAGQGEAFF. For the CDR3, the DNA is TGCAGTGCTGGACAGGGTGAAGCTTTCTTT.

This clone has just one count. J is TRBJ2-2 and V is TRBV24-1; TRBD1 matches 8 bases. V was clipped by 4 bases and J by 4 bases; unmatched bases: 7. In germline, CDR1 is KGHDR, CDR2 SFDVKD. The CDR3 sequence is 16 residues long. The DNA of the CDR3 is TGTGCCACCAGTGACCCCGGACAGGGTGTCACCGGGGAGCTGTTTTTT. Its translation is CATSDPGQGVTGELFF.

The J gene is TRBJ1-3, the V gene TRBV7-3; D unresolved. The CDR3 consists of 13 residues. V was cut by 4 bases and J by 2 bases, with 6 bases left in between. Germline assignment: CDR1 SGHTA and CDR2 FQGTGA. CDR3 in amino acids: CASSSVTGNTIYF. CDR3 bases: TGTGCCAGCAGCTCCGTAACTGGAAACACCATATATTTT.

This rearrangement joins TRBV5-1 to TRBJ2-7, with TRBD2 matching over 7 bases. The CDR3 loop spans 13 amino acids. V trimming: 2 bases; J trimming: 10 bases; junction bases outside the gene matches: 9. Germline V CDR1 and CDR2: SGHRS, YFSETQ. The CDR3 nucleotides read TGCGCCAGCAGCTTAGAGCTAGCGGACCCCCAGTACTTC. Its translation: CASSLELADPQYF.

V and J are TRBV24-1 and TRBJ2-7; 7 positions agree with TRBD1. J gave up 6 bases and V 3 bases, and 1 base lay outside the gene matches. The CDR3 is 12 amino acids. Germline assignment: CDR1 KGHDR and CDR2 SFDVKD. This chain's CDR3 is CATSDRDSEQYF. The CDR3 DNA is TGTGCCACCAGTGATCGGGACAGCGAGCAGTACTTC.

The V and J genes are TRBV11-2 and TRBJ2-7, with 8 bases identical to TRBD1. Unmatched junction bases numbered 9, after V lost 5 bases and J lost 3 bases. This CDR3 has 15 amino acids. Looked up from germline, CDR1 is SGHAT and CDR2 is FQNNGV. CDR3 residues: CASSRPPGQDYEQYF. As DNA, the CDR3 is TGTGCCAGCAGCAGACCCCCGGGACAGGACTACGAGCAGTACTTC.

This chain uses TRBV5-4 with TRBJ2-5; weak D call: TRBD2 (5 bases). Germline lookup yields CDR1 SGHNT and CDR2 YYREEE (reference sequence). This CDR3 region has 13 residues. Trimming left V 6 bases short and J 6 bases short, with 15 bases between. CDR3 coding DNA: TGTGCCAGCACCACCTCGGGATCCCAGACCCAGTACTTC. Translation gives CASTTSGSQTQYF.

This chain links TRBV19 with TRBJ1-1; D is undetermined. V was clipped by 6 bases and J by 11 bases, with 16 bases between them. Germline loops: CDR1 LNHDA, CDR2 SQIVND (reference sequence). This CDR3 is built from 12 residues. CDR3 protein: CASSQQSMQAFF. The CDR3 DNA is TGTGCCAGTAGCCAACAGTCCATGCAGGCTTTCTTT. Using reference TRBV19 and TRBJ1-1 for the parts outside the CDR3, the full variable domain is DGGITQSPKYLFRKEGQNVTLSCEQNLNHDAMYWYRQDPGQGLRLIYYSQIVNDFQKGDIAEGYSVSREKKESFPLTVTSAQKNPTAFYLCASSQQSMQAFFGQGTRLTVV.

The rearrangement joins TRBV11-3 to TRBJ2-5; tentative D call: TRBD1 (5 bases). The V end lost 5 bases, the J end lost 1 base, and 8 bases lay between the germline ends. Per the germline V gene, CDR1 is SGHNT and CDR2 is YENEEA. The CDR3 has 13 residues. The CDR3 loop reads CASSGATQETQYF. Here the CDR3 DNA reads TGTGCCAGCAGCGGGGCAACCCAAGAGACCCAGTACTTC.

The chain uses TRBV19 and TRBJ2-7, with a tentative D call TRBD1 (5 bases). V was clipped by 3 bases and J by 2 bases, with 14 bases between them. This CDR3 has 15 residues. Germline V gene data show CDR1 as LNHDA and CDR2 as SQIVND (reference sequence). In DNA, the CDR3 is TGTGCCAGTAGTATCCCGGACAAATACCCCTACGAGCAGTACTTC. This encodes CASSIPDKYPYEQYF.

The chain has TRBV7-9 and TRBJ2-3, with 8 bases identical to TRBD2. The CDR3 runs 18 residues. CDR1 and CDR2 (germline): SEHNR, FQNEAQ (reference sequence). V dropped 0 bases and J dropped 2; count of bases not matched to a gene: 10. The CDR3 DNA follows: TGTGCCAGCAGCTTAGCGCCCTTACTAGCGGTAAACACAGATACGCAGTATTTT. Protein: CASSLAPLLAVNTDTQYF.

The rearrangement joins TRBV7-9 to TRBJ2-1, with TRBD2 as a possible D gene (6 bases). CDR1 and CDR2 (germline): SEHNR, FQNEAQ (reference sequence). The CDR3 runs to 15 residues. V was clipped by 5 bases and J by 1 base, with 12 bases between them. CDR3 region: CASSNRRDSYNEQFF. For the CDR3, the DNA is TGTGCCAGCAGCAACCGGCGGGATTCCTACAATGAGCAGTTCTTC.

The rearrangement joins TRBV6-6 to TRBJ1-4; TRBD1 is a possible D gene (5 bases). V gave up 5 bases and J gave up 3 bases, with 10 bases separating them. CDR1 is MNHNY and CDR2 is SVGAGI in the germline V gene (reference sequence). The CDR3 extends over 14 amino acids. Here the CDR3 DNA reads TGTGCCAGCAGTCGAAGGGACTCTAATGAAAAACTGTTTTTT. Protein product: CASSRRDSNEKLFF.

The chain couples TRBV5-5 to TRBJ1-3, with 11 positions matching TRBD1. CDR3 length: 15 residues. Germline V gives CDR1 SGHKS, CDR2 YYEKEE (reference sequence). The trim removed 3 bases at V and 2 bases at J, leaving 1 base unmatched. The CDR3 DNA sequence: TGTGCCAGCAGCTCGGGACAGGGGGCTGGAAACACCATATATTTT. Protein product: CASSSGQGAGNTIYF.

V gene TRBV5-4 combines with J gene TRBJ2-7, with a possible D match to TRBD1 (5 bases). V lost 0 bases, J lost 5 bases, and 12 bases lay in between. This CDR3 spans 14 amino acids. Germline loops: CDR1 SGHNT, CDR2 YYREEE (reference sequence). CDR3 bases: TGTGCCAGCAGCTTGGTCCAGGGTGCCCACGAGCAGTACTTC. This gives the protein CASSLVQGAHEQYF.

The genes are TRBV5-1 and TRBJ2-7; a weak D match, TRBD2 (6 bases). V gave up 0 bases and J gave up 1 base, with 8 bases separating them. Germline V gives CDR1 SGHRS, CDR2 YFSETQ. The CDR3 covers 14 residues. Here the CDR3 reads CASSLAAGSYEQYF. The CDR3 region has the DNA TGCGCCAGCAGCTTGGCCGCGGGATCCTACGAGCAGTACTTC.

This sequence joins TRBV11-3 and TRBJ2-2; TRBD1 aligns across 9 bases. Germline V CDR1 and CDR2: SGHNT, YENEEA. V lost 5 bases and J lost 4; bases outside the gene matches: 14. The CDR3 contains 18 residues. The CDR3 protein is CASSPGTGKSDGTGELFF. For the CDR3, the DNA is TGTGCCAGCAGCCCCGGGACAGGGAAAAGCGACGGCACCGGGGAGCTGTTTTTT.

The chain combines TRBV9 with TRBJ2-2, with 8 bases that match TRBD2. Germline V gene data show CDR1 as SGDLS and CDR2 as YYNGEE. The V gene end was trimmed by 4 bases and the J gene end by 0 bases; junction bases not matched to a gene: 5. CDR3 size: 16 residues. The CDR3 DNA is TGTGCCAGCAGCCCCCTAGCGGGCGCGAACACCGGGGAGCTGTTTTTT. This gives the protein CASSPLAGANTGELFF.

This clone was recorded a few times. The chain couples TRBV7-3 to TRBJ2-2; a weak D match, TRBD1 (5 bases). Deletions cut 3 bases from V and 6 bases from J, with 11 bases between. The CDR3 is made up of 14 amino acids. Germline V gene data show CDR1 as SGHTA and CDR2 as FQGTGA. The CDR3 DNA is TGTGCCAGCAGCTTCGGAGTAGGGGCCGGGGAGCTGTTTTTT. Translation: CASSFGVGAGELFF.

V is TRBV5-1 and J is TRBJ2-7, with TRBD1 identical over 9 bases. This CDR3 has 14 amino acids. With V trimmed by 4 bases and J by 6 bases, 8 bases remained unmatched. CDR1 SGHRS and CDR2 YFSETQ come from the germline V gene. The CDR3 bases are TGCGCCAGCAGCGTCCGGGACAGGGCTCGCGAGCAGTACTTC. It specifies CASSVRDRAREQYF.

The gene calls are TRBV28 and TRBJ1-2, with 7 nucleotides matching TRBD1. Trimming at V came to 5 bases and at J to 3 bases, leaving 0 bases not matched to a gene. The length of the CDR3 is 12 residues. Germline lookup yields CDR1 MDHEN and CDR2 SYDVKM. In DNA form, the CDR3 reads TGTGCCAGCAGTGGGACAGACTATGGCTACACCTTC. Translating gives CASSGTDYGYTF.

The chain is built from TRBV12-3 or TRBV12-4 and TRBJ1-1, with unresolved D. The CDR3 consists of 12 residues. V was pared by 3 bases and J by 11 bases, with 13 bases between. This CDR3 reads CASSFSGGSAFF. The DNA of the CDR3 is TGTGCCAGCAGTTTTTCGGGTGGTAGTGCTTTCTTT.

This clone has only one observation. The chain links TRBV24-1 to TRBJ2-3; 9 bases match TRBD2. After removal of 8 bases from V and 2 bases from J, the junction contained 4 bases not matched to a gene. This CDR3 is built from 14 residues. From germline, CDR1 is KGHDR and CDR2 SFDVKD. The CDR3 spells CATKASGATDTQYF. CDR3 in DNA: TGTGCCACCAAGGCTAGCGGGGCCACAGATACGCAGTATTTT.

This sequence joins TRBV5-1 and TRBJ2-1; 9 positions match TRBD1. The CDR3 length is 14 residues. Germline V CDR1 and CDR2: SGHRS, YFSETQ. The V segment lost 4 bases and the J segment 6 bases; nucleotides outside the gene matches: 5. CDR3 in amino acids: CASSTGDRANEQFF. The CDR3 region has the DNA TGCGCCAGCAGCACAGGGGACAGGGCCAATGAGCAGTTCTTC.

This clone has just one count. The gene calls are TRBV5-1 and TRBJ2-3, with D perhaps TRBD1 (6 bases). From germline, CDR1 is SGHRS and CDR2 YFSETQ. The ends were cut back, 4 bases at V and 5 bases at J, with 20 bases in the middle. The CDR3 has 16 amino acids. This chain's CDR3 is CASSLDGQLTVDTQYF. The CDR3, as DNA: TGCGCCAGCAGCCTGGATGGACAGTTGACGGTAGATACGCAGTATTTT.